This TCR beta chain is drawn from a study of CD8 T cells in Susac syndrome. Roughly 0.45 to 1 ug RNA was reverse transcribed with random hexamers. Amplification of TCR beta CDR3 was carried out by immunoSEQ multiplex PCR, which covered 54 Vbeta and 13 Jbeta segments. Each CDR3 protein gets one entry after TCRdb re-called the immunoSEQ multiplex PCR reads with MiXCR. This table has about 140,000 distinct CDR3 sequences, 94% appearing once. V was clipped by 5 bases and J by 4 bases, with 18 bases between them. The CDR3 length is 15 residues. Germline CDR1 and CDR2: LNHDA and SQIVND (reference sequence). Study results and limitations: It was acknowledged by the study that relatively few individuals were included in its TCR sequencing and HLA analysis.

Comment on this clonotype: Its antigen remains unknown.

Sequencing of TCR beta was performed on blood CD8+ and CD4+ T cells. Isolation of CD8+ and CD4+ T cells was performed negatively, whereas enrichment of TEMRA cells was done by FACS. This chain connects TRBV19 to TRBJ2-7; D is unclear. Specimen: CD8+ T cells from PBMCs. The receptor was derived from a human donor in good health. This chain's CDR3 is CASSWSVQQEYEQYF. The CDR3 DNA follows: TGTGCCAGTAGTTGGAGTGTACAGCAAGAATACGAGCAGTACTTC.